The text below deals with one T cell receptor (beta chain). The antigen it binds to is not known. Base quality data are lacking; no much larger clone is found one base away. Unmatched junction bases come to 3, with V trimmed by 6 bases and J by 4 bases. The CDR3 starts with the cysteine, ends with the phenylalanine, and has 11 residues. Only the CDR3 DNA is retained, 33 bases long and in frame from the first base. Based on the germline V gene, the CDR1 and CDR2 sequences are SQVTM and ANQGSEA. This specimen belongs to a study of blood T cell repertoires in COVID-19 (dated by TCRdb to the early 2020s). Study-level background: The collaborator samples originated in the United States, Italy and Spain and spanned the acute and convalescent phases of COVID-19. The prospective study material was composed of cDNA or gDNA derived from T cells, B-cell-depleted T cells, or PBMCs. Deeply sampled blood TCRbeta repertoires from subjects exposed to, actively infected with, or recovered from COVID-19 were included in the dataset. A freely available public database, intended as a resource for researchers studying the immune response to SARS-CoV-2, is where the repertoires were released. Samples were obtained from the ongoing ImmuneRACE study (first 160 participants) and from over 1,000 subjects provided by 6 global collaborators. Nearly every sample came with metadata listing a de-identified subject ID, COVID-19 status, age in years and sex. Where available, HLA class I and class II types were taken from metadata supplied by the sample provider and were not determined by assay-based typing. What the research found in general, with its limitations: The amount of clinical and demographic metadata varied by source and participant and was provided uncurated.

A second Seattle source provided samples from volunteer blood donors who had recovered from COVID-19. Each collaborating institution followed its own protocols to collect whole blood in K2EDTA tubes. For TCRbeta analysis, collaborators shipped samples as frozen whole blood, isolated PBMCs, or DNA extracted from either of those sample types. The immunoSEQ Assay, a bias-controlled multiplex PCR, was used to amplify TCRbeta CDR3 regions from genomic DNA. Per the authors' processing: Nucleated cell counts per sample were estimated from amplification of reference gene primers within the assay. To quantify the absolute abundance of each unique TCRbeta CDR3 rearrangement, sequence reads were collapsed and filtered. For each sample, productive Simpson clonality was calculated as the square root of Simpson's diversity index across productive rearrangements. This immuneACCESS table, as held by TCRdb, lists in-frame sequences with V and J called but not all clones. Of the missing ones, under half trace to an unresolved V gene in checked studies; the others have no known cause. V, J and clone size derive from that table, while D and trimming were established from the DNA sequence. Here the sample has about 170,000 clones; more than 75% occur a single time. The biggest ten clones account for roughly 1.9% of the sample.

The material sequenced was peripheral blood. This sequence originates from a man between 50 and 59 years old who had recovered from COVID-19. The rearranged segments are TRBV29-1 and TRBJ2-7; 7 bases in the junction line up with TRBD2. The encoded CDR3 is CSVGGVYEQYF. The DNA sequence is given as TGCAGCGTGGGAGGGGTTTACGAGCAGTACTTC.